The entry below describes one TCR beta chain. This clonotype has ten or more counts. This clone's antigen is unknown. No much larger clonotype is one base removed from it; base qualities were not supplied. To prepare the library, multiplex PCR was applied. Sequencing used an Illumina HiSeq 2500. Following protocols modified from ARM-PCR, the researchers constructed TCRbeta libraries through three rounds of nested PCR with primers (Table S4). Before sequencing, PCR products in the 200-500 bp range were cut out of the gel and cleaned up using the QIAquick gel extraction kit. The source study handled its data this way. Reads were cleaned using Trimmomatic, were merged into complete CDR3 sequences using FLASH, and were assigned to V(D)J germline segments using MiTCR. VDJtools was used to compute clonal diversity as the inverse Simpson's index. A read counted as productive if the sequence was in-frame and lacked a premature stop codon. TCRdb's own reprocessing of the public reads used fastp at Q25 and MiXCR and kept productive beta chains. All rows with the same CDR3 protein become a single entry with the most common DNA and genes. TCRdb assigned the V and J calls; the authors' analysis was not used. In all, the sample holds tens of thousands of distinct CDR3 sequences, and over 65% of those were seen once. Jointly, the top ten make up 30% to 50% of the sample.

The data are from a study of tumor and adjacent non-tumor tissue in lung cancer (dated 2018 in TCRdb). Regarding the study in general: The cohort included 12 adenocarcinoma, a couple of squamous cell carcinoma and 1 small cell lung cancer patients. The 15 or so patients were aged roughly 31 to 80 years, included some 10 men and 5 women, and had TNM stage I to III disease. Sequencing produced roughly 130 million productive TCRbeta reads in total, an average of about 4 million reads per sample. Using bulk TCRbeta repertoires from under 17 lung cancer patients, the study set lung tumor tissue side by side with matched distant non-tumor lung tissue. Around 31 paired specimens, one tumor and one normal lung sample per patient, were profiled by TCRbeta CDR3 sequencing.

Broader findings and caveats from the paper: With only 15 patients in the cohort, the authors noted that larger samples and more detailed clinical data are needed. Neither the sequencing platform nor unique molecular identifiers are named or mentioned anywhere in the methods. TCR diversity (inverse Simpson) was significantly higher in tumor than in normal lung tissue (roughly 430 vs 170, P = 0.0075, Mann-Whitney U test). Peripheral blood was not sequenced, so blood TCRbeta repertoires were not examined in the lung cancer patients of the study. A significantly larger cumulative share of the repertoire was made up by the top 100 clones in normal lung than in tumor tissue. TCR diversity was significantly higher in younger patients, and higher tumor TCR diversity was associated with shorter overall and disease-free survival.

V is cut back by 5 bases and J by 2 bases, with 17 bases in the junction unmatched. The CDR3 holds 18 amino acids from the cysteine to the phenylalanine. The read is trimmed to its CDR3 DNA, 54 bases read in frame from base 1. CDR1 and CDR2, looked up from the germline V gene (reference sequence), are DFQATT and SNEGSKA. RNA was isolated from bulk, unsorted tissue, and RNA quality was assessed with a NanoDrop ND-1000 and an Agilent 2100. Normal lung samples were distant non-tumor tissue taken more than 3 cm from the tumor edge. Newly diagnosed lung cancer patients without prior chemotherapy who had been admitted for thoracic surgery in China between August and November 2014 were enrolled as donors. Anyone who had undergone radiotherapy or chemotherapy before, or who had another cancer at the same time, was left out of the study. Surgical tissue pieces of roughly 1-2 cm3 were preserved in RNAlater solution and stored at -80 °C until use.

What was sequenced was distant non-tumor lung tissue. The chain was built from TRBV20-1 and TRBJ2-7; TRBD2 fits 11 bases in the junction. The TCR comes from a man in his 70s with non-small cell lung cancer. The CDR3 reads as follows: CSAPADAGTSGLAYEQYF. The nucleotide sequence reads as follows: TGCAGTGCTCCCGCTGATGCCGGGACTAGCGGCCTAGCCTACGAGCAGTACTTC.